This is a list of T cell receptor beta chains from one sample in a study of regulatory T cells in long-lasting Graves disease. TCRdb re-called the multiplex PCR reads through MiXCR, storing one row per CDR3 protein. The table has approximately 440,000 distinct CDR3 sequences, roughly 15% seen once. The same data also contributed to another study, on T cells in Graves' hyperthyroidism and ophthalmopathy.

Sequences were derived from peripheral blood mononuclear cells (PBMCs), sampled at new diagnosis, from a patient treated with antithyroid drugs. All receptors derive from a man aged 35 to 55 with Graves disease. The CDR3 runs from the conserved cysteine through the conserved F or W. D genes are given only for firm matches. Size is omitted from some rows. Given values are once, few, many or a class for expanded clones.

clone size,V gene,D gene,J gene,CDR3 length,CDR3 protein,CDR3 DNA
many,TRBV5-1,TRBD2,TRBJ2-3,17,CASSRGLAGVSTDTQYF,TGCGCCAGCAGCCGTGGACTAGCGGGCGTAAGCACAGATACGCAGTATTTT
many,TRBV3-1,-,TRBJ1-5,14,CASSQDNSNQPQHF,TGTGCCAGCAGCCAAGATAATAGCAATCAGCCCCAGCATTTT
few,TRBV5-1,TRBD2,TRBJ2-1,15,CASSSGLAGASEQFF,TGCGCCAGCAGCTCGGGACTAGCGGGAGCGAGTGAGCAGTTCTTC
-,TRBV20-1,TRBD2,TRBJ2-1,15,CSADSGRASYNEQFF,TGCAGTGCCGACAGCGGGAGGGCCTCCTACAATGAGCAGTTCTTC
many,TRBV20-1,TRBD2,TRBJ2-7,16,CSARGYQLAGYYEQYF,TGCAGTGCTAGAGGATATCAACTAGCGGGGTACTACGAGCAGTACTTC
-,TRBV6-2/TRBV6-3,TRBD1,TRBJ2-5,14,CASSSGTGRETQYF,TGTGCCAGCAGTTCGGGGACAGGTAGAGAGACCCAGTACTTC
few,TRBV5-1,-,TRBJ2-3,13,CASQIQGTDTQYF,TGCGCCAGCCAAATTCAGGGTACAGATACGCAGTATTTT
once,TRBV7-8,TRBD1,TRBJ2-1,16,CASRNPRDRGSNEQFF,TGTGCCAGCAGAAACCCCCGGGACAGGGGATCTAATGAGCAGTTCTTC
few,TRBV20-1,TRBD1,TRBJ1-2,15,CSARDLTGGFDGYTF,TGCAGTGCTAGAGATCTGACAGGGGGTTTTGATGGCTACACCTTC
-,TRBV6-1,-,TRBJ2-3,11,CASRTWRKEYF,TGTGCCAGCAGGACCTGGAGGAAAGAGTATTTT
few,TRBV7-8,TRBD2,TRBJ2-7,16,CASSLTGGSPSYEQYF,TGTGCCAGCAGCTTAACTGGCGGGAGCCCATCCTACGAGCAGTACTTC
many,TRBV11-2,-,TRBJ2-7,13,CASSLSRGTEQYF,TGTGCCAGCAGCTTAAGTCGGGGAACCGAGCAGTACTTC
many,TRBV20-1,TRBD1,TRBJ2-3,14,CSAGQGARTDTQYF,TGCAGTGCTGGACAGGGGGCCCGCACAGATACGCAGTATTTT
many,TRBV28,-,TRBJ2-5,15,CASSLTHPGKETQYF,TGTGCCAGCAGTTTGACACATCCCGGGAAAGAGACCCAGTACTTC
-,TRBV5-1,TRBD2,TRBJ2-5,17,CASSLALAGADQETQYF,TGCGCCAGCAGCTTGGCACTAGCGGGAGCCGACCAAGAGACCCAGTACTTC
few,TRBV20-1,TRBD1,TRBJ1-1,14,CSARGPGTGPEAFF,TGCAGTGCTAGGGGTCCCGGGACAGGCCCTGAAGCTTTCTTT
-,TRBV4-1,TRBD2,TRBJ2-7,16,CASSQFGVSGSSEQYF,TGCGCCAGCAGCCAATTCGGGGTTAGCGGGAGTAGCGAGCAGTACTTC
few,TRBV20-1,-,TRBJ2-4,15,CSGRGGTVAKNIQYF,TGCAGTGGGAGGGGCGGGACAGTAGCCAAAAACATTCAGTACTTC
many,TRBV2,-,TRBJ2-7,13,CASSERLQHEQYF,TGTGCCAGCAGTGAAAGACTGCAACACGAGCAGTACTTC
many,TRBV2,TRBD2,TRBJ2-2,18,CASRAGGTSGANTGELFF,TGTGCCAGCAGGGCAGGGGGGACTAGCGGAGCCAACACCGGGGAGCTGTTTTTT
many,TRBV5-1,-,TRBJ2-3,14,CASSLGSFPDTQYF,TGCGCCAGCAGCTTGGGTAGCTTTCCAGATACGCAGTATTTT
few,TRBV7-9,-,TRBJ2-6,15,CASSFDRSGANVLTF,TGTGCCAGCAGCTTTGACAGGTCCGGGGCCAACGTCCTGACTTTC
many,TRBV6-1,-,TRBJ1-5,16,CASGYGSPVANQPQHF,TGTGCCAGCGGCTACGGATCTCCAGTTGCCAATCAGCCCCAGCATTTT
-,TRBV19,-,TRBJ2-5,15,CASSYWHGLQETQYF,TGTGCCAGTAGTTATTGGCACGGGCTCCAAGAGACCCAGTACTTC
many,TRBV11-3,-,TRBJ2-7,15,CASSLESSWHYEQYF,TGTGCCAGCAGCTTAGAATCCAGCTGGCACTACGAGCAGTACTTC
many,TRBV15,-,TRBJ2-5,14,CATSRGEGIETQYF,TGTGCCACCAGCAGAGGAGAAGGGATCGAGACCCAGTACTTC
few,TRBV7-3,-,TRBJ2-2,15,CASSRGPRDTGELFF,TGTGCCAGCAGCAGGGGACCGCGGGACACCGGGGAGCTGTTTTTT
many,TRBV29-1,TRBD2,TRBJ2-1,14,CSVAGTTSYNEQFF,TGCAGCGTTGCCGGGACTACCAGCTACAATGAGCAGTTCTTC
-,TRBV5-1,-,TRBJ2-7,15,CASSFLRLPMHEQYF,TGCGCCAGCAGCTTCCTCCGGCTCCCGATGCACGAGCAGTACTTC
-,TRBV20-1,-,TRBJ2-3,15,CSARKMRIFTDTQYF,TGCAGTGCTAGGAAGATGCGGATATTCACAGATACGCAGTATTTT
many,TRBV18,-,TRBJ2-5,14,CASSPEDLPGTQYF,TGTGCCAGCTCACCAGAGGACCTGCCGGGGACCCAGTACTTC
many,TRBV5-1,-,TRBJ2-2,15,CASSLGIGNTGELFF,TGCGCCAGCAGCTTGGGTATCGGGAACACCGGGGAGCTGTTTTTT
many,TRBV2,-,TRBJ2-7,14,CASSEVGPRRKQYF,TGTGCCAGCAGTGAAGTGGGACCCCGTCGTAAGCAGTACTTC
-,TRBV20-1,-,TRBJ1-5,12,CSARTVGQPQHF,TGCAGTGCTAGGACAGTCGGTCAGCCCCAGCATTTT
few,TRBV12-5,TRBD2,TRBJ2-2,21,CASGLVNPGLAGGRNTGELFF,TGTGCTAGTGGTTTGGTTAACCCCGGACTAGCGGGAGGGAGGAACACCGGGGAGCTGTTTTTT
many,TRBV28,-,TRBJ1-6,16,CASSAGGGAYNSPLHF,TGTGCCAGCAGTGCTGGGGGCGGCGCCTATAATTCACCCCTCCACTTT
many,TRBV20-1,-,TRBJ2-1,14,CSARDPGLGSEQFF,TGCAGTGCTAGAGACCCGGGACTTGGGAGCGAGCAGTTCTTC
many,TRBV3-1,-,TRBJ1-2,14,CASSQDTGRYGYTF,TGTGCCAGCAGCCAAGATACAGGGAGATATGGCTACACCTTC